What follows are 3 T cell receptor beta chains derived from one specimen sequenced in a study of cytomegalovirus exposure and HLA in healthy donors (dated by TCRdb to about 2017). Library prep was done by the immunoSEQ multiplex PCR assay. For the multiplex PCR, a mixture combining 60 forward primers for TCR Vbeta segments and 13 reverse primers for TCR Jbeta segments was used. Not all clones reach the TCRdb copy of this immuneACCESS table, which keeps in-frame sequences only. Checked studies attribute under half of the gap to unresolved V genes and leave the rest unexplained. Across this sample there are 150,000 to 200,000 clones, with around 68% seen only once. Approximately 1.5% of the sample is taken by the ten largest. Input material: PBMCs. The source of these receptors is a man in his fifties in good health and CMV-seronegative.

The chain carries TRBV19 and TRBJ1-6, with 8 bases fitting TRBD1. CDR3 size: 18 residues. The J segment lost 2 bases and the V segment lost 9 bases, leaving 15 bases of the junction unmatched. Per germline, CDR1 LNHDA and CDR2 SQIVND (reference sequence). The CDR3 DNA reads as TGTGCCAGCACCCGCAGGGGGCGCGCAGGCCCCTATAATTCACCCCTCCACTTT. Protein product: CASTRRGRAGPYNSPLHF.

The chain recombines TRBV2 with TRBJ1-1; 9 nucleotides align to TRBD1. V gave up 11 bases and J gave up 5 bases; unmatched junction bases: 9. Germline V gene sequence: CDR1 SNHLY, CDR2 FYNNEI. This CDR3 is built from 13 residues. CDR3 coding DNA: TGTGCCGCGTCCGGGACAGGGAAAACTGAAGCTTTCTTT. Translation gives CAASGTGKTEAFF. Using reference TRBV2 and TRBJ1-1 for the parts outside the CDR3, the full variable domain is EPEVTQTPSHQVTQMGQEVILRCVPISNHLYFYWYRQILGQKVEFLVSFYNNEISEKSEIFDDQFSVERPDGSNFTLKIRSTKLEDSAMYFCAASGTGKTEAFFGQGTRLTVV.

This clone was found a few times. The chain joins TRBV2 to TRBJ1-1, with 9 bases identical to TRBD1. From germline, CDR1 is SNHLY and CDR2 FYNNEI. Trimming removed 6 bases from V and 1 base from J; junction bases left unmatched: 0. CDR3 length equals 13 residues. CDR3: CASRDRGNTEAFF. The CDR3 DNA reads TGTGCCAGCAGGGACAGGGGGAACACTGAAGCTTTCTTT.